These T cell receptor beta chains were read from a single sample in a study of shared clonotypes between healthy human individuals. Generated by immunoSEQ multiplex PCR, the TCRdb table keeps only in-frame clones and is missing some. The sample contains about 320,000 clones, over 75% of which appear only once. Specimen: memory CD8+ T cells sorted from blood. These receptors were collected from a man in his late teens or twenties in good health. CDR3s include the opening cysteine and the closing phenylalanine or tryptophan. A D gene is named only where the DNA matches it firmly. Rows may omit the clone size; those that give it use once, few, many or a size class.

D gene | J gene | clone size | V gene | CDR3 protein | CDR3 DNA
NA | TRBJ1-2 | NA | TRBV25-1 | CASSDGGGVYGYTF | TGTGCCAGCAGTGATGGAGGGGGGGTTTATGGCTACACCTTC
TRBD1 | TRBJ2-7 | NA | TRBV28 | CASSFFQGVPYEQYF | TGTGCCAGCAGTTTTTTTCAGGGGGTGCCCTACGAGCAGTACTTC
TRBD1 | TRBJ1-2 | NA | TRBV18 | CASSPLGQGLRGYTF | TGTGCCAGCTCACCTCTGGGACAGGGCTTAAGAGGCTACACCTTC
TRBD1 | TRBJ2-7 | NA | TRBV6-1 | CASSTGQGVYEQYF | TGTGCCAGCAGTACCGGACAGGGTGTCTACGAGCAGTACTTC
NA | TRBJ1-2 | NA | TRBV5-6 | CASSFLGVPLPYYGYTF | TGTGCCAGCAGCTTTTTGGGGGTTCCGCTCCCCTACTATGGCTACACCTTC
TRBD1 | TRBJ2-6 | NA | TRBV7-9 | CASSLITGEKSGANVLTF | TGTGCCAGCAGTCTTATAACAGGGGAAAAGTCTGGGGCCAACGTCCTGACTTTC
NA | TRBJ2-3 | NA | TRBV11-2 | CASSFEPSTDTQYF | TGTGCCAGCAGCTTTGAACCGAGCACAGATACGCAGTATTTT
NA | TRBJ1-1 | NA | TRBV28 | CASSLTLNTEAFF | TGTGCCAGCAGTTTGACATTGAACACTGAAGCTTTCTTT
NA | TRBJ2-5 | NA | TRBV6-5 | CASSYGGRETQYF | TGTGCCAGCAGTTACGGGGGACGAGAGACCCAGTACTTC
NA | TRBJ2-7 | NA | TRBV2 | CASSDYMHSYEQYF | TGTGCCAGCAGTGACTACATGCACTCCTACGAGCAGTACTTC
NA | TRBJ2-2 | NA | TRBV15 | CATSREWETGELFF | TGTGCCACCAGCAGAGAATGGGAAACCGGGGAGCTGTTTTTT
NA | TRBJ2-7 | few | TRBV11-2 | CASSLGGFLYF | TGTGCCAGCAGCCTAGGTGGGTTTCTGTACTTC
NA | TRBJ2-7 | NA | TRBV10-3 | CAISQDGTPYEQYF | TGTGCCATCAGTCAGGACGGGACACCCTACGAGCAGTACTTC
NA | TRBJ1-2 | NA | TRBV9 | CASSTGRGYGYTF | TGTGCCAGCAGCACGGGACGGGGCTATGGCTACACCTTC
TRBD2 | TRBJ2-3 | once | TRBV28 | CASSLGGAQYF | TGTGCCAGCAGTTTGGGGGGGGCGCAGTATTTT
NA | TRBJ2-7 | few | TRBV5-6 | CASSWVSDEQYF | TGTGCCAGCAGCTGGGTTTCGGACGAGCAGTACTTC
NA | TRBJ2-7 | NA | TRBV6-1 | CASGPVYPYEQYF | TGTGCCAGCGGCCCGGTATACCCCTACGAGCAGTACTTC
TRBD1 | TRBJ2-5 | NA | TRBV7-9 | CASSLRTYHRGRKETQYF | TGTGCCAGCAGCTTACGGACGTACCACAGGGGGCGGAAAGAGACCCAGTACTTC
NA | TRBJ1-5 | NA | TRBV4-1 | CASSHRPLGDPQHF | TGCGCCAGCAGCCACCGACCCCTCGGAGACCCCCAGCATTTT